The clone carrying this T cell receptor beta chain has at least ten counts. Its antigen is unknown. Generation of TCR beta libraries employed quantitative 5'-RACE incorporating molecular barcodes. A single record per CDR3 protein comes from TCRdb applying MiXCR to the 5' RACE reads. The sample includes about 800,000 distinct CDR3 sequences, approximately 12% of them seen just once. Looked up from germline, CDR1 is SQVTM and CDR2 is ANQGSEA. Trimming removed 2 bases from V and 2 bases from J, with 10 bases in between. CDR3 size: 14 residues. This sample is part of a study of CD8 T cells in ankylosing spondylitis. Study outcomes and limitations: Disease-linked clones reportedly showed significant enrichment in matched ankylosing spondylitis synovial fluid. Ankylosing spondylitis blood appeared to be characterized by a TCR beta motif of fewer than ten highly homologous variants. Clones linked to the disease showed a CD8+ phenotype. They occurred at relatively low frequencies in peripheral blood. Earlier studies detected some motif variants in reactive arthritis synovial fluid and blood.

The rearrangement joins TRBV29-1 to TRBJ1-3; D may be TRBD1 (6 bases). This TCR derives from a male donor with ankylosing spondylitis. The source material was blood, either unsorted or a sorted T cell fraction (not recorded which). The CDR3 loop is CSVEKSGAGNTIYF. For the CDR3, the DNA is TGCAGCGTTGAAAAGTCAGGGGCTGGAAACACCATATATTTT.